What follows describes a single T cell receptor beta chain. What antigen it recognizes has not been identified. Per-nucleotide qualities are absent, and no much larger clonotype sits a single base away. The label giving this sample's time point can be read as: baseline before first vaccination. Samples from vaccinated people were obtained from the UK trials COV001 and COV002, which included a single-blind randomized controlled phase 2/3 trial of AZD1222 (ChAdOx1 nCoV-19) in healthy adults. For TCRbeta chain sequencing, PBMC samples from trial participants were taken at day 0 and at day 28 after the second dose. The sample belongs to a study of T cell responses to AZD1222 COVID-19 vaccine listed by TCRdb under 2021. Concerning the study at large: AZD1222 recipients given second doses at about 4 weeks or at about 12 weeks were pooled, since spike-specific TCR depth and breadth were not found to differ between the two schedules. A total of approximately 240 trial participants underwent TCR sequencing, of whom about 210 received two doses of AZD1222 and about 25 received two doses of the MenACWY control vaccine. Trial participants were enrolled into age subgroups of 18-55, 56-69 and 70-plus years, which contained roughly 150, 30 and 60 TCR-sequenced participants, respectively.

Here is what the overall study found, with its caveats: CD4 TCRs associated with the vaccine covered the entire spike protein, and the dominant responses were in regions 160-218 and 743-854. Reportedly, almost half of the unique spike-specific TCRs recognized epitopes lying outside the regions that are mutated in the B.1.351 and B.1.1.7 variants. Because no day 14 peak-response samples were available, the repertoires could be characterized only after the peak T cell response. Conclusions about previously exposed vaccinees are limited because only a handful of AZD1222 recipients were SARS-CoV-2 seropositive at baseline. Participants were mostly white British, with more females than males. The authors suggested clonal diversity may have been underestimated. The 56-69-year group was small, and its depth increase did not reach significance, likely because of low power. After two AZD1222 doses, both the breadth and the depth of spike-specific TCRs were significantly higher than at day 0 and than in MenACWY recipients.

The CDR3 regions of human TCRbeta chains were analyzed by immunosequencing. The paper's processing steps were these. TCRs in the repertoires were matched against a reference library of SARS-CoV-2-specific TCRs that had been generated with the MIRA antigen-specificity platform. Breadth was defined as the fraction of unique TCRs that were SARS-CoV-2-associated. Depth was defined as the fraction of total T cells that were SARS-CoV-2-associated. Using the MIRA data, every spike-specific TCR was mapped to the spike region that the TCR reacted to and assigned to either a CD4 or a CD8 class. Log10-transformed breadth and depth values were compared by one-way ANOVA with Sidak's multiple comparisons tests. In its TCRdb copy, this immuneACCESS table keeps in-frame sequences only and misses some clones. Where compared with another copy, unresolved V genes explain less than half of these, and the others have no known cause. That table gives V, J and clone size, and the DNA gave D and trimming. The sample table contains 130,000 or so clones; only one count was recorded for roughly nine tenths of them. The ten top clones hold roughly 1.8% of the sample.

Sequences MRHNA (CDR1) and SNTAGT (CDR2) are obtained from the germline V gene. The germline V and J ends show losses of 6 bases and 1 base respectively, and no gene match explains 1 base of the junction. The CDR3, cysteine through phenylalanine, is 13 amino acids long. Just the 39-base CDR3 DNA is kept, in frame starting at base 1. The sequence was obtained from an adult in good health. This sequence uses TRBV6-4 and TRBJ2-3, with TRBD1 matching 7 junction bases. The material was peripheral blood, obtained on day 0 of AZD1222 vaccination. DNA sequence: TGTGCCAGCAGCACAGGGGGCACAGATACGCAGTATTTT. It codes for CASSTGGTDTQYF.